One sample yielded the 9 T cell receptor beta chains listed below, sequenced in a study of cytomegalovirus exposure and HLA in healthy donors. This PCR relied on a set of 60 Vbeta primers and 13 Jbeta primers. Libraries were prepared by immunoSEQ multiplex PCR; TCRdb keeps only in-frame clonotypes and omits some of them. The sample has around 150,000 clones; about 80% are singletons. The sample was PBMCs. All receptors come from a man aged 25-45 years in good health.

The V call is TRBV18, the J call TRBJ1-2, with TRBD1 identical over 7 bases. This CDR3 is built from 16 residues. Germline CDR1 is KGHSH and CDR2 is LQKENI. With 3 bases clipped from V and 4 bases from J, the junction kept 11 bases outside the gene matches. In DNA, the CDR3 is TGTGCCAGCTCACCGACAGGGCAGATCCCATTCTATGGCTACACCTTC. Encoded protein: CASSPTGQIPFYGYTF.

The chain uses TRBV6-1 and TRBJ1-2, with unresolved D. In germline, CDR1 is MNHNS, CDR2 SASEGT. V was cut by 7 bases and J by 4 bases, with 10 bases left in between. There are 12 residues in the CDR3. The CDR3 DNA reads TGTGCCAGCACCCAACAGAGCTATGGCTACACCTTC. It is translated as CASTQQSYGYTF.

The V and J genes are TRBV28 and TRBJ2-7, with 9 bases that match TRBD2. Germline V gives CDR1 MDHEN, CDR2 SYDVKM. Unmatched junction bases numbered 22, after V lost 6 bases and J lost 7 bases. This CDR3 spans 18 amino acids. CDR3 DNA: TGTGCCAGCAGCAAATATACAGGGCGCGCGCGGGAGGGGATGGAGCAGTACTTC. Amino acids: CASSKYTGRAREGMEQYF. The full variable domain, rest sourced from reference TRBV28 and TRBJ2-7, is DVKVTQSSRYLVKRTGEKVFLECVQDMDHENMFWYRQDPGLGLRLIYFSYDVKMKEKGDIPEGYSVSREKKERFSLILESASTNQTSMYLCASSKYTGRAREGMEQYFGPGTRLTVT.

This clone was picked up one time. The chain joins TRBV4-1 to TRBJ1-5, with D perhaps matching TRBD1 (6 bases). Trimming stripped 1 base from V and 5 bases from J, with 12 bases between. The CDR3 is made up of 15 amino acids. Germline V gives CDR1 MGHRA, CDR2 YSYEKL. CDR3 loop: CASSQAPRGDQPQHF. DNA for the CDR3: TGCGCCAGCAGCCAAGCCCCCAGGGGCGATCAGCCCCAGCATTTT.

The chain couples TRBV28 to TRBJ1-4; possible D gene TRBD1, 5 bases. Germline CDR1 is MDHEN and CDR2 is SYDVKM. CDR3 length: 15 residues. V shed 3 bases and J shed 0 bases, with 8 bases lying between them. The CDR3 nucleotides are TGTGCCAGCAGTTTGTACAGGCCAACTAATGAAAAACTGTTTTTT. Translating gives CASSLYRPTNEKLFF. Variable domain in full (rest from reference TRBV28 and TRBJ1-4): DVKVTQSSRYLVKRTGEKVFLECVQDMDHENMFWYRQDPGLGLRLIYFSYDVKMKEKGDIPEGYSVSREKKERFSLILESASTNQTSMYLCASSLYRPTNEKLFFGSGTQLSVL.

The chain links TRBV18 to TRBJ1-1, with 8 bases that match TRBD1. Losses at the gene ends were 5 bases for V and 7 bases for J; bases not matched to a gene: 9. CDR1 is KGHSH and CDR2 is LQKENI in the germline V gene. CDR3 length equals 14 residues. CDR3 in amino acids: CASSTRNGQGEAFF. The CDR3 region has the DNA TGTGCCAGCTCAACCCGAAATGGACAGGGTGAAGCTTTCTTT.

The gene calls are TRBV4-3 and TRBJ2-5, with 10 bases that match TRBD1. V was pared by 4 bases and J by 4 bases, with 6 bases of the junction left unmatched. The CDR3 loop spans 15 amino acids. Germline values: CDR1 LGHNA, CDR2 YSLEER. In DNA form, the CDR3 reads TGCGCCAGCAGCCTCGGGACAGGGGTTGGAGAGACCCAGTACTTC. It encodes CASSLGTGVGETQYF.

The chain joins TRBV19 to TRBJ2-3; TRBD1 matches 10 bases. The CDR3 is 14 residues long. Germline values: CDR1 LNHDA, CDR2 SQIVND (reference sequence). V shed 4 bases and J 11 bases; nucleotides not matched to a gene: 9. The CDR3 spells CASSTGQGSKGQYF. CDR3 nucleotide sequence: TGTGCCAGTAGTACGGGACAGGGGAGCAAGGGGCAGTATTTT.

V is TRBV16 and J is TRBJ2-7, with a weak D call TRBD2 (5 bases). CDR1 is KGHSY and CDR2 is FQNENV in the germline V gene. V was cut by 4 bases and J by 2 bases, with 6 bases left in between. CDR3 length: 12 amino acids. This chain's CDR3 is CASSLGAYEQYF. The CDR3 nucleotides read TGTGCCAGCAGCCTCGGGGCCTACGAGCAGTACTTC.